Below, 32 T cell receptor beta chains from the same sample are listed, as sequenced in a study of cytomegalovirus exposure and HLA in healthy donors. PCR amplification relied on 60 Vbeta primers (plus 13 Jbeta primers). Clones were sequenced by immunoSEQ multiplex PCR, and TCRdb holds only the in-frame ones, with some missing. The data hold roughly 120,000 clones, with about three quarters observed a single time. What was sequenced was PBMCs. Receptors were obtained from a young woman in good health and CMV-seronegative.

This clone was counted only a few times. The CDR3: CASSRDSRGYGYTF. Here the CDR3 DNA reads TGTGCCAGTAGCCGGGACAGTCGGGGCTATGGCTACACCTTC. This chain links TRBV19 with TRBJ1-2; 7 bases are shared with TRBD1. Losses at the gene ends were 6 bases for V and 4 bases for J; bases not matched to a gene: 8. Germline V CDR1 and CDR2: LNHDA, SQIVND (reference sequence). This CDR3 contains 14 residues.

V usage is TRBV4-3 and J usage is TRBJ1-1; 8 bases line up with TRBD1. Germline V gene lookup returns CDR1 LGHNA and CDR2 YSLEER. V trimming: 0 bases; J trimming: 4 bases; junction bases outside the gene matches: 7. The CDR3 contains 16 residues. The CDR3: CASSQDQDREFTEAFF. CDR3 nucleotides: TGCGCCAGCAGCCAAGACCAGGACAGGGAGTTCACTGAAGCTTTCTTT.

Only one count was recorded for this clone. The gene calls are TRBV19 and TRBJ2-3; tentative D call: TRBD2 (5 bases). CDR3 length: 16 residues. V shed 4 bases and J shed 0 bases, with 14 bases lying between them. Germline V gene lookup returns CDR1 LNHDA and CDR2 SQIVND (reference sequence). As DNA, the CDR3 is TGTGCCAGTAGTAGGGCGGGCGGTTCTAGCACAGATACGCAGTATTTT. Its protein is CASSRAGGSSTDTQYF.

The chain uses TRBV4-1 and TRBJ2-5; 7 positions agree with TRBD1. This CDR3 spans 15 amino acids. Germline V gene data show CDR1 as MGHRA and CDR2 as YSYEKL. The ends lost 1 base at V and 0 bases at J; junction bases unmatched: 2. The CDR3, as DNA: TGCGCCAGCAGCCAAGGGACAGGAGACCAAGAGACCCAGTACTTC. Its translation: CASSQGTGDQETQYF.

This clone was seen more than once but under ten times. This chain uses TRBV9 with TRBJ2-2; 10 nucleotides agree with TRBD2. The CDR3 has 15 residues. Germline V gives CDR1 SGDLS, CDR2 YYNGEE. The V and J ends lost 4 bases and 3 bases, in that order; junction bases with no gene match: 3. In DNA form, the CDR3 reads TGTGCCAGCAGCCCTGGGACTAGCGACACCGGGGAGCTGTTTTTT. Translation gives CASSPGTSDTGELFF. Full variable domain (missing parts from reference TRBV9 and TRBJ2-2): DSGVTQTPKHLITATGQRVTLRCSPRSGDLSVYWYQQSLDQGLQFLIQYYNGEERAKGNILERFSAQQFPDLHSELNLSSLELGDSALYFCASSPGTSDTGELFFGEGSRLTVL.

The chain has TRBV6-5 and TRBJ1-1; 9 bases map to TRBD1. The CDR3 runs to 13 residues. Per germline, CDR1 MNHEY and CDR2 SVGAGI. V shed 6 bases and J 6 bases; nucleotides not matched to a gene: 5. The CDR3 DNA follows: TGTGCCAGCAGGGGACAGGGAAAGGCTGAAGCTTTCTTT. The encoded protein is CASRGQGKAEAFF.

The chain joins TRBV29-1 to TRBJ1-2; TRBD1 aligns across 12 bases. Germline trimming cut 7 bases from V and 2 bases from J; bases unmatched to any gene: 2. Germline CDR1 and CDR2: SQVTM and ANQGSEA. The CDR3 extends over 13 amino acids. The CDR3: CSAGTGGNYGYTF. The DNA for the CDR3 is TGCAGCGCAGGGACAGGGGGCAACTATGGCTACACCTTC.

The V call is TRBV14, the J call TRBJ1-4; tentative D call: TRBD1 (6 bases). The V and J ends lost 3 bases and 8 bases respectively, with 13 bases between them. From germline, CDR1 is SGHDN and CDR2 FVKESK. The CDR3 is made up of 14 amino acids. This CDR3 is CASSHSGDGEKLFF. DNA of the CDR3: TGTGCCAGCAGCCACTCAGGGGACGGGGAAAAACTGTTTTTT. Complete variable domain (other parts from reference TRBV14 and TRBJ1-4): EAGVTQFPSHSVIEKGQTVTLRCDPISGHDNLYWYRRVMGKEIKFLLHFVKESKQDESGMPNNRFLAERTGGTYSTLKVQPAELEDSGVYFCASSHSGDGEKLFFGSGTQLSVL.

This clone occurred once. J is TRBJ2-7 and V is TRBV11-2; D is ambiguous. The germline V gene has CDR1 SGHAT and CDR2 FQNNGV. The CDR3 sequence is 13 residues long. V dropped 0 bases and J dropped 6 bases, with 9 bases sitting between them. CDR3 bases: TGTGCCAGCAGCTTAGATCTAGTCGGCGAGCAGTACTTC. Amino acid sequence: CASSLDLVGEQYF.

The chain uses TRBV30 and TRBJ2-2; unclear D gene. The CDR3 is made up of 11 amino acids. Germline V gives CDR1 GTSNPN, CDR2 SVGIG (reference sequence). V lost 3 bases, J lost 6 bases, and 5 bases lay in between. The CDR3 region has the DNA TGTGCCTGGAGGGCCGCCGGGGAGCTGTTTTTT. Protein: CAWRAAGELFF.

This rearrangement joins TRBV10-3 to TRBJ1-1; 9 nucleotides align to TRBD1. V shed 8 bases, J shed 5 bases, and the junction held 6 bases outside the gene matches. CDR1 ENHRY and CDR2 SYGVKD come from the germline V gene. This CDR3 has 13 amino acids. The chain's CDR3 is CAIRTGEDTEAFF. DNA for the CDR3: TGTGCCATCCGGACAGGGGAGGATACTGAAGCTTTCTTT.

This chain joins TRBV29-1 and TRBJ2-3, with 8 positions matching TRBD2. The CDR3 sequence is 15 residues long. Germline CDR1 reads SQVTM; CDR2 reads ANQGSEA. Trimming removed 7 bases from V and 0 bases from J; junction bases left unmatched: 9. CDR3 region: CSGVLAASSTDTQYF. The CDR3 DNA reads as TGCAGCGGGGTACTAGCGGCCTCTAGCACAGATACGCAGTATTTT.

This chain connects TRBV6-1 to TRBJ1-3; 8 bases map to TRBD1. The trim removed 0 bases at V and 5 bases at J, leaving 9 bases unmatched. The CDR3 has 17 residues. Germline V gene lookup returns CDR1 MNHNS and CDR2 SASEGT. CDR3 sequence: CASSEAADRGPRNTIYF. The CDR3 DNA reads as TGTGCCAGCAGTGAAGCTGCAGACAGGGGACCAAGAAACACCATATATTTT.

This clone has more than one count but fewer than ten. The chain joins TRBV19 to TRBJ2-3; maybe TRBD1 (7 bases). This CDR3 has 16 amino acids. Germline assignment: CDR1 LNHDA and CDR2 SQIVND (reference sequence). V was cut by 8 bases and J by 1 base, with 19 bases left in between. The chain's CDR3 is CASSEGARRGTDTQYF. CDR3 in DNA: TGTGCCAGTTCGGAGGGGGCGCGGAGGGGCACAGATACGCAGTATTTT. The full variable domain, in which reference TRBV19 and TRBJ2-3 provide the parts outside the CDR3, is DGGITQSPKYLFRKEGQNVTLSCEQNLNHDAMYWYRQDPGQGLRLIYYSQIVNDFQKGDIAEGYSVSREKKESFPLTVTSAQKNPTAFYLCASSEGARRGTDTQYFGPGTRLTVL.

The J gene is TRBJ2-3, the V gene TRBV4-1; TRBD2 matches 8 bases. This CDR3 is built from 19 residues. Looked up from germline, CDR1 is MGHRA and CDR2 is YSYEKL. Trimming removed 0 bases from V and 3 bases from J; junction bases left unmatched: 14. The chain's CDR3 is CASSQEPRGGRGLTDTQYF. The CDR3 DNA reads as TGCGCCAGCAGCCAAGAACCCCGCGGGGGGCGGGGCCTGACAGATACGCAGTATTTT.

With regard to this clone: An end of the junction does not agree with germline; a read error may underlie this. In the same sample, other DNA sequences code for this CDR3. This chain joins TRBV9 and TRBJ2-5; perhaps TRBD2 as D (5 bases). The V gene's germline CDR1 is SGDLS and CDR2 YYNGEE. This CDR3 region has 15 residues. As DNA, the CDR3 is TGCGCCAGCAGCGTATCCATACGGGAACAAGAGACCCAGTACTTC. This codes for CASSVSIREQETQYF.

The gene calls are TRBV20-1 and TRBJ2-5, with D uncertain. There are 11 residues in the CDR3. Germline V CDR1 and CDR2: DFQATT, SNEGSKA (reference sequence). Trimming removed 3 bases at V and 4 bases at J, with 6 bases between. DNA for the CDR3: TGCAGTGCTAGCTCCGGAGAGACCCAGTACTTC. Translation gives CSASSGETQYF.

This clone was counted once. The chain uses TRBV4-2 and TRBJ1-4; the match to TRBD1 covers 7 bases. The CDR3 spans 19 residues. After removal of 4 bases from V and 5 bases from J, the junction contained 19 bases not matched to a gene. Germline CDR1 reads LGHNA; CDR2 reads YNFKEQ. CDR3 bases: TGTGCCAGCAGCCGAGGCGGGGTGACAGGGCAGCCGGGGAATGAAAAACTGTTTTTT. This translates into CASSRGGVTGQPGNEKLFF.

J is TRBJ1-1 and V is TRBV5-6, with D uncertain. In germline, CDR1 is SGHDT, CDR2 YYEEEE. V was cut by 4 bases and J by 1 base, with 8 bases left in between. CDR3 size: 13 residues. In nucleotides, the CDR3 is TGTGCCAGCAGCCCCGGTTCGAACACTGAAGCTTTCTTT. It translates to CASSPGSNTEAFF.

V usage is TRBV18 and J usage is TRBJ1-2, with D perhaps matching TRBD1 (6 bases). V shed 6 bases and J shed 3 bases, with 14 bases lying between them. Germline V CDR1 and CDR2: KGHSH, LQKENI. This CDR3 has 14 residues. The chain's CDR3 is CASSPTGGDYGYTF. The CDR3 coding sequence is TGTGCCAGCTCCCCCACTGGGGGCGACTATGGCTACACCTTC.

The chain combines TRBV11-3 with TRBJ1-4; 7 positions agree with TRBD1. The CDR3 sequence is 15 residues long. Trimming cost V 4 bases and J 6 bases; bases outside gene matches: 8. Germline lookup yields CDR1 SGHNT and CDR2 YENEEA. The CDR3 sequence: CASSSRGLKHEKLFF. CDR3 bases: TGTGCCAGCAGCTCAAGGGGGCTAAAACATGAAAAACTGTTTTTT. The full variable domain, rest sourced from reference TRBV11-3 and TRBJ1-4, is EAGVVQSPRYKIIEKKQPVAFWCNPISGHNTLYWYLQNLGQGPELLIRYENEEAVDDSQLPKDRFSAERLKGVDSTLKIQPAELGDSAVYLCASSSRGLKHEKLFFGSGTQLSVL.

This clone was counted between two and nine times. The V and J genes are TRBV7-9 and TRBJ2-5; D is possibly TRBD2 (6 bases). The V gene lost 5 bases and the J gene lost 2 bases, with 9 bases spanning the gap. Germline V gene lookup returns CDR1 SEHNR and CDR2 FQNEAQ (reference sequence). CDR3 size: 13 residues. The chain's CDR3 is CASSDGTQETQYF. As DNA, the CDR3 is TGTGCCAGCAGCGACGGGACTCAAGAGACCCAGTACTTC.

V is TRBV29-1 and J is TRBJ1-2; D perhaps matches TRBD1 (5 bases). Germline assignment: CDR1 SQVTM and CDR2 ANQGSEA. Trimming cost V 4 bases and J 1 base, with 10 bases left between them. The CDR3 is made up of 13 amino acids. The CDR3 spells CSVGRDGNYGYTF. CDR3 DNA: TGCAGCGTTGGGAGGGACGGTAACTATGGCTACACCTTC.

The rearrangement uses TRBV5-1 and TRBJ2-5, with 7 positions matching TRBD1. The CDR3 covers 16 residues. After removal of 5 bases from V and 2 bases from J, the junction contained 12 bases not matched to a gene. CDR1 is SGHRS, CDR2 YFSETQ, per germline. CDR3 region: CASSSLGTANQETQYF. The CDR3 bases are TGCGCCAGCAGTTCCCTCGGGACAGCTAATCAAGAGACCCAGTACTTC.

This clone appeared a few times. The chain couples TRBV4-2 to TRBJ1-1, with D uncertain. The CDR3 spans 15 residues. With 3 bases removed from V and 4 bases from J, the gap between germline ends came to 15 bases. CDR1 and CDR2 from the germline V gene are LGHNA and YNFKEQ. The CDR3 region is CASSHGINEGTEAFF. DNA of the CDR3: TGTGCCAGCAGCCATGGGATCAATGAGGGCACTGAAGCTTTCTTT.

The chain carries TRBV9 and TRBJ1-1, with a possible D match to TRBD1 (6 bases). The length of the CDR3 is 14 residues. V was trimmed by 1 base and J by 3 bases, leaving 10 bases between them. Germline CDR1 SGDLS, CDR2 YYNGEE. The CDR3 sequence is CASSVSTGYTEAFF. Here the CDR3 DNA reads TGTGCCAGCAGCGTAAGTACAGGGTACACTGAAGCTTTCTTT. The full variable domain, rest sourced from reference TRBV9 and TRBJ1-1, is DSGVTQTPKHLITATGQRVTLRCSPRSGDLSVYWYQQSLDQGLQFLIQYYNGEERAKGNILERFSAQQFPDLHSELNLSSLELGDSALYFCASSVSTGYTEAFFGQGTRLTVV.

In its sample, this clone was seen once. The genes are TRBV9 and TRBJ2-1; TRBD2 agrees at 9 bases. Germline V gene sequence: CDR1 SGDLS, CDR2 YYNGEE. The CDR3 runs 16 residues. J gave up 5 bases and V 4 bases, and 10 bases lay outside the gene matches. CDR3 sequence: CASSLTTGLANNEQFF. CDR3 nucleotide sequence: TGTGCCAGCAGCCTGACCACGGGACTAGCAAACAATGAGCAGTTCTTC.

The table lists this clone with a count of one. This CDR3 is CASSPGQGVIGYTF. Written as DNA, the CDR3 is TGTGCCAGTAGTCCAGGACAGGGGGTGATCGGCTACACCTTC. The V gene is TRBV19, the J gene TRBJ1-2; 10 nucleotides line up with TRBD1. This CDR3 contains 14 residues. V lost 5 bases and J lost 8; bases outside the gene matches: 8. Germline V gives CDR1 LNHDA, CDR2 SQIVND (reference sequence).

CDR3 in DNA: TGTGCCTGGAGTGTAACTCTTTATGGCTACACCTTC. Translating gives CAWSVTLYGYTF. The chain combines TRBV30 with TRBJ1-2; D not certain. This CDR3 has 12 amino acids. The germline V gene encodes CDR1 GTSNPN and CDR2 SVGIG (reference sequence). The ends were cut back, 0 bases at V and 5 bases at J, with 7 bases in the middle.

This clone came up once. The rearrangement links TRBV7-9 to TRBJ2-7, with D unresolved. Trimming removed 7 bases from V and 2 bases from J, with 12 bases in between. Germline V gene lookup returns CDR1 SEHNR and CDR2 FQNEAQ (reference sequence). This CDR3 comprises 13 residues. CDR3 DNA sequence: TGTGCCAGCACCTACGCGGCGACCTACGAGCAGTACTTC. This sequence encodes CASTYAATYEQYF.

V gene TRBV7-2 combines with J gene TRBJ2-7, with 13 bases lining up with TRBD2. The germline V gene encodes CDR1 SGHTA and CDR2 FQGNSA. This CDR3 contains 17 residues. V trimming: 2 bases; J trimming: 4 bases; junction bases outside the gene matches: 8. This CDR3 is CASSLPTGLAGKYEQYF. As DNA, the CDR3 is TGTGCCAGCAGCTTACCTACGGGACTAGCGGGAAAATACGAGCAGTACTTC.

The CDR3 loop is CASSFSGGATGELFF. Written as DNA, the CDR3 is TGTGCCAGCAGCTTTAGCGGGGGGGCCACCGGGGAGCTGTTTTTT. The chain carries TRBV5-4 and TRBJ2-2; 11 nucleotides agree with TRBD2. The germline CDR1 and CDR2 sequences are SGHNT and YYREEE (reference sequence). Unmatched junction bases numbered 1, after V lost 2 bases and J lost 4 bases. The CDR3 is 15 residues long. The whole variable domain, filled in from reference TRBV5-4 and TRBJ2-2, reads ETGVTQSPTHLIKTRGQQVTLRCSSQSGHNTVSWYQQALGQGPQFIFQYYREEENGRGNFPPRFSGLQFPNYSSELNVNALELDDSALYLCASSFSGGATGELFFGEGSRLTVL.